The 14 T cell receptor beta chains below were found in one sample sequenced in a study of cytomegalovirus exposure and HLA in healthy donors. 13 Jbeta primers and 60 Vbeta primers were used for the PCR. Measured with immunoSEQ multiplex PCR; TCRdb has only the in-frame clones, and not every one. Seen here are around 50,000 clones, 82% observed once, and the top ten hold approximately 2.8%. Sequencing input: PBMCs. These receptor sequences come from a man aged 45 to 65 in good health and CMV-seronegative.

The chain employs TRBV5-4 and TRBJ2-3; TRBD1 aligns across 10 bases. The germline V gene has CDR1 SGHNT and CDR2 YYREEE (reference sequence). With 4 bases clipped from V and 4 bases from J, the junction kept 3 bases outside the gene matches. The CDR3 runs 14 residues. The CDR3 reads CASSRDRGPDTQYF. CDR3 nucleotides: TGTGCCAGCAGCCGGGACAGGGGACCAGATACGCAGTATTTT.

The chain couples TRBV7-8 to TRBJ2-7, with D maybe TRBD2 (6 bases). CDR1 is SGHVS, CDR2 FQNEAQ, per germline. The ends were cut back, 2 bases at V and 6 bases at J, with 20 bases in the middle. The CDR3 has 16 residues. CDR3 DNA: TGTGCCAGCAGCTTAAAATTAGGTGGAGGGCTTGGCGAGCAGTACTTC. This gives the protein CASSLKLGGGLGEQYF. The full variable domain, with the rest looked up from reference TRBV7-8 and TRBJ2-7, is GAGVSQSPRYKVAKRGQDVALRCDPISGHVSLFWYQQALGQGPEFLTYFQNEAQLDKSGLPSDRFFAERPEGSVSTLKIQRTQQEDSAVYLCASSLKLGGGLGEQYFGPGTRLTVT.

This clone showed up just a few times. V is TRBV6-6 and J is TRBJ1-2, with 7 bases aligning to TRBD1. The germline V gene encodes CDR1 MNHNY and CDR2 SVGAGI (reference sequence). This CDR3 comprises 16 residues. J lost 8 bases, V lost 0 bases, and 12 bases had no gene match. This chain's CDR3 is CASSYSISAGGMGYTF. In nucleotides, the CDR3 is TGTGCCAGCAGTTACTCGATATCGGCAGGGGGGATGGGCTACACCTTC.

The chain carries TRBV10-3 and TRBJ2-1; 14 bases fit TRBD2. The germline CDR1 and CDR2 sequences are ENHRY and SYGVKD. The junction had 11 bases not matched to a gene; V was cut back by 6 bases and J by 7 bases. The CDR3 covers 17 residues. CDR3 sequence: CAIRRETSGGAKNEQFF. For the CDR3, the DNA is TGTGCCATCAGGAGAGAGACTAGCGGGGGGGCGAAGAATGAGCAGTTCTTC.

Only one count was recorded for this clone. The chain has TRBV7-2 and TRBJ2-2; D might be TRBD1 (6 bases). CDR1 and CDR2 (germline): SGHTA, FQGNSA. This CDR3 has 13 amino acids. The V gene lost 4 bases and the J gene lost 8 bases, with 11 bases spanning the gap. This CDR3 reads CASSSRTVGELFF. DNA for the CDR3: TGTGCCAGCAGCTCCCGGACAGTGGGGGAGCTGTTTTTT.

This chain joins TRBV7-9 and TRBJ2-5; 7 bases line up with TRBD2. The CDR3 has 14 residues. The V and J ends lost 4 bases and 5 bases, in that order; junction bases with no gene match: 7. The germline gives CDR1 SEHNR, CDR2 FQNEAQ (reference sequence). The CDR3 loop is CASSSTSLVETQYF. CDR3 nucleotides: TGTGCCAGCAGCTCGACTAGCTTGGTTGAGACCCAGTACTTC.

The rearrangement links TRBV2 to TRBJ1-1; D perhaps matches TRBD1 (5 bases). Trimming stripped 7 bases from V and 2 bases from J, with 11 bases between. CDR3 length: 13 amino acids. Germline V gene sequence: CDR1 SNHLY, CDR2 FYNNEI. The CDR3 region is CASISRGNTEAFF. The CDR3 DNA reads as TGTGCCAGCATTTCTAGGGGAAACACTGAAGCTTTCTTT.

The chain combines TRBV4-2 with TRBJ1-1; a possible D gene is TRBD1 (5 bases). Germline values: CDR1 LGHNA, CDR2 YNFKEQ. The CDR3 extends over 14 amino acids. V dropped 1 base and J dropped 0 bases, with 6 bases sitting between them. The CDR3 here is CASSQVGVNTEAFF. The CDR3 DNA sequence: TGTGCCAGCAGCCAAGTAGGGGTGAACACTGAAGCTTTCTTT.

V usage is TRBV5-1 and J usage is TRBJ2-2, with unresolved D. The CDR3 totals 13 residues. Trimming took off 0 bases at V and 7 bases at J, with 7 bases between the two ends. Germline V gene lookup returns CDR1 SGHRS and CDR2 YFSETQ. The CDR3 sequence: CASSLGDIGELFF. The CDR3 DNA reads TGCGCCAGCAGCTTGGGCGATATCGGGGAGCTGTTTTTT. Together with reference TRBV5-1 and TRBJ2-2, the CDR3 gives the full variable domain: KAGVTQTPRYLIKTRGQQVTLSCSPISGHRSVSWYQQTPGQGLQFLFEYFSETQRNKGNFPGRFSGRQFSNSRSEMNVSTLELGDSALYLCASSLGDIGELFFGEGSRLTVL.

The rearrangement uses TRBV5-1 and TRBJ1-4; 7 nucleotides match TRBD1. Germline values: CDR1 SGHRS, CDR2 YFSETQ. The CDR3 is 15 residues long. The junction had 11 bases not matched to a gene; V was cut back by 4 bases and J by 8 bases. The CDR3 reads CASSLTQGGGEKLFF. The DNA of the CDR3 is TGCGCCAGCAGCCTGACCCAAGGAGGGGGCGAAAAACTGTTTTTT.

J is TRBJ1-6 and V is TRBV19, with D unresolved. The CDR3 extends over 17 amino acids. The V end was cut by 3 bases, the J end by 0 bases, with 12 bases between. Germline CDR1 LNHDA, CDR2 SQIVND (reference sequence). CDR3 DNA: TGTGCCAGTAGTATCGCTCAGCGAGACTCCTATAATTCACCCCTCCACTTT. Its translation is CASSIAQRDSYNSPLHF. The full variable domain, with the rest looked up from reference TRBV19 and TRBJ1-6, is DGGITQSPKYLFRKEGQNVTLSCEQNLNHDAMYWYRQDPGQGLRLIYYSQIVNDFQKGDIAEGYSVSREKKESFPLTVTSAQKNPTAFYLCASSIAQRDSYNSPLHFGNGTRLTVT.

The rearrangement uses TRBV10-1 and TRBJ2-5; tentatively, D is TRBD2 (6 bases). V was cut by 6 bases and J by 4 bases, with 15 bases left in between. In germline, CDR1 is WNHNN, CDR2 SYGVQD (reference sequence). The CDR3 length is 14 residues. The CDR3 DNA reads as TGCGCCAGCAGCCCTAGTGGCGGGGTAGAGACCCAGTACTTC. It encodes CASSPSGGVETQYF.

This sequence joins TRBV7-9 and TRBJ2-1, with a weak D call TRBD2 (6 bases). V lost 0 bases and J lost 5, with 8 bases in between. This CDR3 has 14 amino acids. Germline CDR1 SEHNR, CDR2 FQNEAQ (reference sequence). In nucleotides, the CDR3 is TGTGCCAGCAGCTTAGCGGAGGGTAACAATGAGCAGTTCTTC. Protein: CASSLAEGNNEQFF.

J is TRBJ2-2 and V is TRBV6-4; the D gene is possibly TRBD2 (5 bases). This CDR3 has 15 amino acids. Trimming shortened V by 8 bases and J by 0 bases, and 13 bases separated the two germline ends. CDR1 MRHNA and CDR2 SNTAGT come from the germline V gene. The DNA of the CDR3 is TGTGCCAGCGGTCCCAGCGGCGCGAACACCGGGGAGCTGTTTTTT. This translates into CASGPSGANTGELFF.